What follows describes a single T cell receptor beta chain. CDR1 and CDR2 (germline): LGHNA, YSLEER. Deletions cut 5 bases from V and 8 bases from J, with 13 bases between. The CDR3 sequence is 13 residues long. As originally analysed: Reference gene primer amplification in the assay estimated nucleated cell counts. Profiling relied on immunoSEQ multiplex PCR, and the TCRdb table lists in-frame clones only, not all of them. V and J calls and clone size are given by that table; D and trimming were obtained from the DNA. The repertoire holds around 300,000 clones, with roughly 85% as singletons. This sample was included in a study of blood T cell repertoires in COVID-19. Overall study: Sites across the United States, Italy and Spain contributed samples from acute and convalescent COVID-19. T cells, B-cell-depleted T cells, or PBMCs provided the cDNA or gDNA that served as material.

The sequence derives from a woman aged 30 to 39 with active or convalescent COVID-19. Sequencing used peripheral blood. The V gene is TRBV4-3, the J gene TRBJ2-1, with D possibly TRBD1 on 6 matching bases. In DNA form, the CDR3 reads TGCGCCAGCAGCTTCACAGGGAGAGATGAGCAGTTCTTC. It specifies CASSFTGRDEQFF.